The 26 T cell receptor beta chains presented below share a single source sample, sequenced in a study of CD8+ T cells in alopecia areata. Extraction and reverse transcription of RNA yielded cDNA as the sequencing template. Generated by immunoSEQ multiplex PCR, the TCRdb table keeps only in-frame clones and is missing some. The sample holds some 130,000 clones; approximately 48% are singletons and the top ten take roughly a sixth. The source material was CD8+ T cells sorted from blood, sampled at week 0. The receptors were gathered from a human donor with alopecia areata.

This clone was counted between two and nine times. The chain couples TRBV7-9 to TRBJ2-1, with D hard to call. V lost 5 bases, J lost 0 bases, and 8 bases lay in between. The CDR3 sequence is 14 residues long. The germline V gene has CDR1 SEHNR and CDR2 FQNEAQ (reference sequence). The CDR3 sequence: CASSRTDSYNEQFF. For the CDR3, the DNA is TGTGCCAGCAGCAGGACGGACTCCTACAATGAGCAGTTCTTC.

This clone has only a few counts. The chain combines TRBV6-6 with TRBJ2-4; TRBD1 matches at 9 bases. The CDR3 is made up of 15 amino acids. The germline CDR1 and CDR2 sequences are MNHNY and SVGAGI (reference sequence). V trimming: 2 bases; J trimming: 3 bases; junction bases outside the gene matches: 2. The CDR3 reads CASSYGTGNKNIQYF. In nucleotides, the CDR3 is TGTGCCAGCAGTTACGGGACAGGGAACAAAAACATTCAGTACTTC.

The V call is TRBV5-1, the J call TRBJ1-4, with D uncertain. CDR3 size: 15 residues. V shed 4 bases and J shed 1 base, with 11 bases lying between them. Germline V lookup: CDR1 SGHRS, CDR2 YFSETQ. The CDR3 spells CASSLDGITNEKLFF. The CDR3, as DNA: TGCGCCAGCAGCCTCGACGGGATAACTAATGAAAAACTGTTTTTT.

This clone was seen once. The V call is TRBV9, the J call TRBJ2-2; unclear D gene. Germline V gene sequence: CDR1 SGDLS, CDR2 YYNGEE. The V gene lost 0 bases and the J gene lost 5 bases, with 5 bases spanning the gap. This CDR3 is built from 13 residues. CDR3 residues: CASSVEETGELFF. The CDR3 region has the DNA TGTGCCAGCAGCGTAGAAGAGACCGGGGAGCTGTTTTTT.

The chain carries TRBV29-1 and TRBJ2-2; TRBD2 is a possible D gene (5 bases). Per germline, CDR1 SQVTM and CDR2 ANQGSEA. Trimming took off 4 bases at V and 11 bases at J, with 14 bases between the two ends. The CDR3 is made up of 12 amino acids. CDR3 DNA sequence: TGCAGCGTTGTTGGCCCCTCGGGAGAGCTGTTTTTT. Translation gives CSVVGPSGELFF.

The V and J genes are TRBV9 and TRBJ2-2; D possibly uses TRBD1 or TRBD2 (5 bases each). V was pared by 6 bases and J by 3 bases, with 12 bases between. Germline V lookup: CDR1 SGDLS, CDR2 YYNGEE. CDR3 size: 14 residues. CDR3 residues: CASNGGMDTGELFF. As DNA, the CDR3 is TGTGCCAGCAATGGGGGTATGGACACCGGGGAGCTGTTTTTT. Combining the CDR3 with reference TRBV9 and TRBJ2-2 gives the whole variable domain DSGVTQTPKHLITATGQRVTLRCSPRSGDLSVYWYQQSLDQGLQFLIQYYNGEERAKGNILERFSAQQFPDLHSELNLSSLELGDSALYFCASNGGMDTGELFFGEGSRLTVL.

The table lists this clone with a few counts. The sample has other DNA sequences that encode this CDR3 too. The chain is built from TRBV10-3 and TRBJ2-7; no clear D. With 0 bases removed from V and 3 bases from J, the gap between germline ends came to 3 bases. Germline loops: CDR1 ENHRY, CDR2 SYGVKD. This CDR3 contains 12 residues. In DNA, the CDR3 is TGTGCCATCAGTGAGTCGGACTACGAGCAGTACTTC. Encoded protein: CAISESDYEQYF.

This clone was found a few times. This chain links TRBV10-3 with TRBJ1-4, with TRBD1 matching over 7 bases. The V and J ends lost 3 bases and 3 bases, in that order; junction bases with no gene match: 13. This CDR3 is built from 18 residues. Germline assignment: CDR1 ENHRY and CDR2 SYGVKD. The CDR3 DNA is TGTGCCATCAGTGACCAGAGACAGGGAGGCGTCCCTAATGAAAAACTGTTTTTT. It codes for CAISDQRQGGVPNEKLFF.

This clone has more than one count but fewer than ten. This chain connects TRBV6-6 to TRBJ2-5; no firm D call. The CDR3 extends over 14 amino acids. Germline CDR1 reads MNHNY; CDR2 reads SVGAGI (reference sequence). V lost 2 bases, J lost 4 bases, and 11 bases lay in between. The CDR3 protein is CASSYNGLGETQYF. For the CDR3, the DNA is TGTGCCAGCAGTTACAACGGTCTGGGAGAGACCCAGTACTTC.

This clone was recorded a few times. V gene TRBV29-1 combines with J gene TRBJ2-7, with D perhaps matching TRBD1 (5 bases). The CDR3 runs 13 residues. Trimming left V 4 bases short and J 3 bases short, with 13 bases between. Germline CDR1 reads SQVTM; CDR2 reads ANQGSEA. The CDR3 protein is CSVAAGPRYEQYF. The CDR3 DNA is TGCAGCGTTGCGGCAGGGCCCCGCTACGAGCAGTACTTC.

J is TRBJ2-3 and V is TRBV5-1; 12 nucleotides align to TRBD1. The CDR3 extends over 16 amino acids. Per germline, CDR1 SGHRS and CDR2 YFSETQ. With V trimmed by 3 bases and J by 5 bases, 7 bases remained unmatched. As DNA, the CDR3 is TGCGCCAGCAGCTCGATGGGACAGGGGGCGAGAGATACGCAGTATTTT. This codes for CASSSMGQGARDTQYF.

The CDR3, as DNA: TGTGCCAGCAGCCATTCGACAGGACGGGACTATGGCTACACCTTC. It is translated as CASSHSTGRDYGYTF. The chain carries TRBV27 and TRBJ1-2; tentative D call: TRBD1 (6 bases). This CDR3 is built from 15 residues. Germline CDR1 MNHEY, CDR2 SMNVEV (reference sequence). V lost 6 bases and J lost 3, with 17 bases in between.

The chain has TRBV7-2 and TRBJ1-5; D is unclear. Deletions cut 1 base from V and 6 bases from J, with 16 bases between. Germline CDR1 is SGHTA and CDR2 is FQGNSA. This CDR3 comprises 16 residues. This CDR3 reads CASSLVPEPWGQPQHF. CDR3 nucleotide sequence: TGTGCCAGCAGCTTAGTACCGGAACCGTGGGGTCAGCCCCAGCATTTT.

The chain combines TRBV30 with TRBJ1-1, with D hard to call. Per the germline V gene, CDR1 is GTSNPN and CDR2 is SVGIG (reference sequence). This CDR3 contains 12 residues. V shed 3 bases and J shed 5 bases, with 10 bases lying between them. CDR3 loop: CAWSPGRTEAFF. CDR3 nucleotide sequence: TGTGCCTGGAGCCCTGGGCGAACTGAAGCTTTCTTT.

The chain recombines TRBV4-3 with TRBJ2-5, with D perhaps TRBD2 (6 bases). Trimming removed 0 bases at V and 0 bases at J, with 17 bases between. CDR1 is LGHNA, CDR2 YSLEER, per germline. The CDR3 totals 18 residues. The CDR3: CASSQEPPLAEYQETQYF. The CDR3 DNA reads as TGCGCCAGCAGCCAAGAACCCCCACTAGCAGAGTACCAAGAGACCCAGTACTTC.

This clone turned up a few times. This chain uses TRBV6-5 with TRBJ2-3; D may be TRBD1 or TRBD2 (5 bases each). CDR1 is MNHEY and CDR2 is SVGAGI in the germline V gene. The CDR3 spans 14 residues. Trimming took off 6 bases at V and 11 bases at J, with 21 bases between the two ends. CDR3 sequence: CASSPGTFGYGQYF. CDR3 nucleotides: TGTGCCAGCAGCCCCGGGACCTTTGGATATGGGCAGTATTTT.

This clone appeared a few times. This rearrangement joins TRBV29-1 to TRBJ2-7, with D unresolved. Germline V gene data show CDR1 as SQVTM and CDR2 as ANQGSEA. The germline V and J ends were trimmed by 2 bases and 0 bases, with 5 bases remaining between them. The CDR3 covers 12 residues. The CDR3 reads CSVEQNSYEQYF. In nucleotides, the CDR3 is TGCAGCGTTGAACAGAACTCCTACGAGCAGTACTTC.

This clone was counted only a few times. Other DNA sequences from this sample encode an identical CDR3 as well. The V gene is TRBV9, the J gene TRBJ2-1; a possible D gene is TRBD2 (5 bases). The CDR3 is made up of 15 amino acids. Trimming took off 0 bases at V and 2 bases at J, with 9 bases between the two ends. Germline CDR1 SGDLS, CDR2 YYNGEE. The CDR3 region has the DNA TGTGCCAGCAGCGTAGAGGGAGCGGCCTACAATGAGCAGTTCTTC. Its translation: CASSVEGAAYNEQFF.

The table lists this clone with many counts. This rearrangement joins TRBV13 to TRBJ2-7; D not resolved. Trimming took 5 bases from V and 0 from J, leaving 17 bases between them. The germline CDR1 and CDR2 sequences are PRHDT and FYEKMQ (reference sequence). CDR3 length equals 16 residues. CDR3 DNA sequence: TGTGCCAGCAGCGCGACGGTGGGGTCGAGCTCCTACGAGCAGTACTTC. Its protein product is CASSATVGSSSYEQYF.

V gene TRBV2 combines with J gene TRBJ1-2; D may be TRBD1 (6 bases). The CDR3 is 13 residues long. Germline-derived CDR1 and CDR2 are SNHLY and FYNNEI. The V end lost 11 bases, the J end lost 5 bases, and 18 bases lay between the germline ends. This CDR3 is CAVPRGGDYGYTF. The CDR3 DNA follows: TGTGCCGTCCCCAGGGGAGGGGATTATGGCTACACCTTC.

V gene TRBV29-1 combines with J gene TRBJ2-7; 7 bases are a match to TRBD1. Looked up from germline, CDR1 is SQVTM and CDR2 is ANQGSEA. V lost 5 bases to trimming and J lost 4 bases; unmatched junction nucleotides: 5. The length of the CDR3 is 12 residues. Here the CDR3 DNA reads TGCAGCGTTCTAGGGGGCTTGTACGAGCAGTACTTC. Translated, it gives CSVLGGLYEQYF.

The CDR3 loop reads CASSHGQEFYNSPLHF. The CDR3 DNA reads TGCGCCAGCAGCCATGGACAGGAGTTCTATAATTCACCCCTCCACTTT. This chain links TRBV4-3 with TRBJ1-6, with 7 bases aligning to TRBD1. This CDR3 is 16 amino acids long. The trim removed 3 bases at V and 3 bases at J, leaving 5 bases unmatched. CDR1 is LGHNA, CDR2 YSLEER, per germline.

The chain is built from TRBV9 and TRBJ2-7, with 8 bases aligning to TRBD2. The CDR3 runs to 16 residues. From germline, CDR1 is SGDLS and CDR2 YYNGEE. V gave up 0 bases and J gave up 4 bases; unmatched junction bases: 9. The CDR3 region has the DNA TGTGCCAGCAGCGTAGCCTCAGCGGGGGCCCTATACGAGCAGTACTTC. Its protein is CASSVASAGALYEQYF.

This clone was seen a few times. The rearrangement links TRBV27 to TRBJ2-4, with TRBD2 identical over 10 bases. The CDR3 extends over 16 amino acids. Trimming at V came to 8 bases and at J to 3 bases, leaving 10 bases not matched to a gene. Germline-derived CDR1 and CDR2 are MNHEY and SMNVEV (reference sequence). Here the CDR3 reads CASSSSGGRNKNIQYF. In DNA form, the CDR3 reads TGTGCCAGCTCCTCTAGCGGGGGAAGAAACAAAAACATTCAGTACTTC.

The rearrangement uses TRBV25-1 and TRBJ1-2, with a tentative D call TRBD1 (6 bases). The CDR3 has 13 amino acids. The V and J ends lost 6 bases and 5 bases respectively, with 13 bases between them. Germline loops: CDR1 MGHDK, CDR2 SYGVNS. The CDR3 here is CASSPGTIYGYTF. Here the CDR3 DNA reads TGTGCCAGCAGCCCCGGGACAATTTATGGCTACACCTTC.

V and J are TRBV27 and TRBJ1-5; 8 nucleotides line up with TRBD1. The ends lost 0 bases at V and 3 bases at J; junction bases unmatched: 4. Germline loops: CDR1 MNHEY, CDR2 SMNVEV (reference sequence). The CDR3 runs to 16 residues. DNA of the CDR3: TGTGCCAGCAGTTTATCCGGGACAGGCGCCAATCAGCCCCAGCATTTT. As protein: CASSLSGTGANQPQHF.